These T cell receptor beta chains were read from a single sample in a study of blood T cell repertoires in COVID-19. Measured with immunoSEQ multiplex PCR; TCRdb has only the in-frame clones, and not every one. There are approximately 290,000 clones in the sample; approximately 83% occur only once, and more than 4% lies in the top ten. The sample taken for sequencing was PBMCs or T cells enriched from blood (not recorded which). The receptors come from a woman in her twenties or thirties who had recovered from COVID-19. The CDR3 runs from the conserved cysteine through the conserved F or W. The order of the fields is V gene, J gene, D gene, clone size, CDR3 DNA, CDR3 protein. D genes are given only for firm matches. The size entry is marked missing in some rows and otherwise reads once, few, many or a size class.

>TRBV30|TRBJ2-1|TRBD2|NA
TGTGCCTGGAGTGTAAGGGCGGGAGGCTCCTACAATGAGCAGTTCTTC
CAWSVRAGGSYNEQFF
>TRBV5-1|TRBJ2-3|TRBD2|NA
TGCGCCAGCAGCTTGGCGCCTAGCGGGAGTCCTCGCACAGATACGCAGTATTTT
CASSLAPSGSPRTDTQYF
>TRBV4-1|TRBJ2-1|NA|NA
TGCGCCAGCAGAGGTCGGGACTCCAAGAGCTCCTACAATGAGCAGTTCTTC
CASRGRDSKSSYNEQFF
>TRBV28|TRBJ1-5|TRBD1|NA
TGTGCCAGCGTGGAGGCAGGGGGCGAACAGCCCCAGCATTTT
CASVEAGGEQPQHF
>TRBV4-1|TRBJ1-2|TRBD1|NA
TGCGCCAGCAGCCAAGAGCAGGGGGCAGGCTATGGCTACACCTTC
CASSQEQGAGYGYTF
>TRBV12-3/TRBV12-4|TRBJ1-2|NA|NA
TGTGCCAGCAGTTTTTCAGGGTCTGGCTACACCTTC
CASSFSGSGYTF
>TRBV3-1/TRBV3-2|TRBJ1-4|NA|NA
TGTGCCAGCAGCCAGACAGTTGCAACTAATGAAAAACTGTTTTTT
CASSQTVATNEKLFF
>TRBV9|TRBJ2-1|TRBD2|NA
TGTGCCAGCAGCCCCGAAACCCCAGCGGGGGGCGACAATGAGCAGTTCTTC
CASSPETPAGGDNEQFF
>TRBV7-6|TRBJ2-1|NA|NA
TGTGCCAGCAGCCCCGAATCAGGAAACAATGAGCAGTTCTTC
CASSPESGNNEQFF
>TRBV28|TRBJ1-2|TRBD1|NA
TGTGCCAGCAGGACTCAGGGGGGCGGCTACACCTTC
CASRTQGGGYTF
>TRBV19|TRBJ1-2|TRBD1|NA
TGTGCCAGTAGCCTGGGACAGGGGAATGGCTACACCTTC
CASSLGQGNGYTF
>TRBV20-1|TRBJ1-2|NA|NA
TGCAGTGCTAGTGAGGGTGGGGGCACGAACTATGGCTACACCTTC
CSASEGGGTNYGYTF
>TRBV7-3|TRBJ2-2|NA|NA
TGTGCCAGCAGCCGAGGACATGCCGGGGAGCTGTTTTTT
CASSRGHAGELFF
>TRBV29-1|TRBJ2-7|TRBD1|NA
TGCAGCGTGAGGACAGGATCCTACGAGCAGTACTTC
CSVRTGSYEQYF
>TRBV28|TRBJ2-7|NA|many
TGTGCCAGCTCCTCTTGGAGGGGCTCCTACGAGCAGTACTTC
CASSSWRGSYEQYF
>TRBV9|TRBJ2-2|TRBD1|NA
TGTGCCAGCAGCGTAGTGGGACAGGGAATGGCCGGGGAGCTGTTTTTT
CASSVVGQGMAGELFF
>TRBV9|TRBJ2-3|NA|NA
TGTGCCAGCAGCGTAGGGTCTAGGGGAGATACGCAGTATTTT
CASSVGSRGDTQYF
>TRBV5-5|TRBJ1-5|NA|NA
TGTGCCAGCAGCTCCGCCCCTTCTATGCCCCAGCATTTT
CASSSAPSMPQHF
>TRBV5-4|TRBJ2-3|TRBD2|NA
TGTGCCAGCAGCTTCTCTAGCGGGGGGTTAGATACGCAGTATTTT
CASSFSSGGLDTQYF
>TRBV3-1/TRBV3-2|TRBJ2-1|NA|NA
TGTGCCAGCAGCCAACCGCGGTTGGCAGCTCGCTACAATGAGCAGTTCTTC
CASSQPRLAARYNEQFF
>TRBV5-1|TRBJ1-1|TRBD1|once
TGCGCCAGCAGCCCCGGGACAGGGAAGGGGAACACTGAAGCTTTCTTT
CASSPGTGKGNTEAFF
>TRBV28|TRBJ2-3|TRBD1|NA
TGTGCCAGCAGTTTATGGGACAGGGGGAGACAGGAGGGGCAGTATTTT
CASSLWDRGRQEGQYF